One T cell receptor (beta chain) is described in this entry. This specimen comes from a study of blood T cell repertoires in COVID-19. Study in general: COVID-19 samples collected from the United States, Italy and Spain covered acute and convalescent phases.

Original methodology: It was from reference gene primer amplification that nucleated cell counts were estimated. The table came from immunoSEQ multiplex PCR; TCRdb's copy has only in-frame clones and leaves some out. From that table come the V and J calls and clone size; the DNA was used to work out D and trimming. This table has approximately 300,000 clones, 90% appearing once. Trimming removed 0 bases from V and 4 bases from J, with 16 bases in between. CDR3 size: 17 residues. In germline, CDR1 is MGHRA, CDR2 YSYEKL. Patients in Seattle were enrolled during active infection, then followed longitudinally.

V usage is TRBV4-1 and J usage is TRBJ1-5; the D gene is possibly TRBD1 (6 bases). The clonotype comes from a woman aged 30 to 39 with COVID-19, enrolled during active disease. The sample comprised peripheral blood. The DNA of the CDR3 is TGCGCCAGCAGCCAAGATCGTTCCGGGACAAAGAATCAGCCCCAGCATTTT. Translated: CASSQDRSGTKNQPQHF.